Below are 5 T cell receptor beta chains sequenced from a single sample in a study of blood T cell repertoires in COVID-19. The data were produced by immunoSEQ multiplex PCR, yet TCRdb's version contains in-frame clones alone and is incomplete. The table records more than 200,000 clones, around nine tenths of them present only once. The specimen was PBMCs or T cells enriched from blood (not recorded which). These receptors all come from a woman aged 25-40 years who had recovered from COVID-19.

This chain joins TRBV30 and TRBJ1-2, with TRBD1 identical over 7 bases. In germline, CDR1 is GTSNPN, CDR2 SVGIG (reference sequence). After removal of 2 bases from V and 5 bases from J, the junction contained 2 bases not matched to a gene. The CDR3 totals 12 residues. The CDR3 region has the DNA TGTGCCTGGAGTAGGGACAGTTATGGCTACACCTTC. Residues: CAWSRDSYGYTF.

CDR3: CSVLLTGGSDGYTF. CDR3 DNA sequence: TGCAGCGTTCTACTCACAGGGGGCTCTGATGGCTACACCTTC. The chain recombines TRBV29-1 with TRBJ1-2; 9 bases align to TRBD1. CDR1 is SQVTM, CDR2 ANQGSEA, per germline. The CDR3 is 14 residues long. Germline trimming cut 5 bases from V and 6 bases from J; bases unmatched to any gene: 10.

This clone was seen a handful of times. The V gene is TRBV28, the J gene TRBJ1-1, with 8 bases lining up with TRBD1. With V trimmed by 3 bases and J by 6 bases, 6 bases remained unmatched. The CDR3 length is 14 residues. Germline CDR1 reads MDHEN; CDR2 reads SYDVKM. CDR3 nucleotide sequence: TGTGCCAGCAGTTTGGAACAGGGGGTGTCTGAAGCTTTCTTT. The encoded protein is CASSLEQGVSEAFF.

This clone was seen a single time. The rearrangement links TRBV7-9 to TRBJ1-2, with TRBD1 as a possible D gene (5 bases). The CDR3 sequence is 12 residues long. Germline V gene lookup returns CDR1 SEHNR and CDR2 FQNEAQ (reference sequence). V gave up 5 bases and J gave up 10 bases, with 14 bases separating them. The CDR3, as DNA: TGTGCCAGCAGCCCTCGGGGGACTCCCTACACCTTC. As protein: CASSPRGTPYTF.

The chain joins TRBV19 to TRBJ2-1, with D uncertain. CDR3 length equals 14 residues. The germline V gene has CDR1 LNHDA and CDR2 SQIVND (reference sequence). The V and J ends lost 8 bases and 5 bases respectively, with 16 bases between them. This chain's CDR3 is CASSGAVPNNEQFF. The CDR3 DNA reads as TGTGCCAGTTCTGGCGCGGTGCCAAACAATGAGCAGTTCTTC.